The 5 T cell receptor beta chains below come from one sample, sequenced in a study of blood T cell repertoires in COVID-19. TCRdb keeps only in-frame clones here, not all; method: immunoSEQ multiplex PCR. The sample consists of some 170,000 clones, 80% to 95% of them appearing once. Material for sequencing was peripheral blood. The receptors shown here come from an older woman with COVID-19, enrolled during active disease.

The CDR3 DNA is TGTGCCAGCAGCCAAGGGGGGGCCTACGAGCAGTACTTC. It is translated as CASSQGGAYEQYF. The V call is TRBV3-1 (or the pseudogene TRBV3-2), the J call TRBJ2-7, with a tentative D call TRBD2 (6 bases). The V gene lost 1 base and the J gene lost 2 bases, with 6 bases spanning the gap. This CDR3 is 13 amino acids long. The germline CDR1 and CDR2 sequences are LGHDT and YNNKEL (reference sequence).

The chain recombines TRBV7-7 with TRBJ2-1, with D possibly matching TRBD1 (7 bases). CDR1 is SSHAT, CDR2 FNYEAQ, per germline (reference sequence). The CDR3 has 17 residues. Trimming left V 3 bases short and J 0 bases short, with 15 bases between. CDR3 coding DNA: TGTGCCAGCAGCTTGGCCGGGGGACAGTCCTCCTACAATGAGCAGTTCTTC. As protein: CASSLAGGQSSYNEQFF.

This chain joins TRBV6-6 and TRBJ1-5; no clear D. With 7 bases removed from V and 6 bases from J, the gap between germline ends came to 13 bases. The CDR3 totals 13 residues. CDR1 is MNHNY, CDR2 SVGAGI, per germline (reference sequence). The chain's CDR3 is CASTPGFSQPQHF. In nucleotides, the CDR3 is TGTGCCAGCACCCCGGGTTTTTCTCAGCCCCAGCATTTT.

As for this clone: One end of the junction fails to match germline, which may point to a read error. The CDR3 loop reads CASSLGPGFKNIQYF. The CDR3 DNA sequence: TGTGCCAGTTCACTCGGCCCGGGATTCAAAAACATTCAGTACTTC. V usage is TRBV18 and J usage is TRBJ2-4; D is perhaps TRBD2 (5 bases). CDR1 is KGHSH and CDR2 is LQKENI in the germline V gene. This CDR3 contains 15 residues.

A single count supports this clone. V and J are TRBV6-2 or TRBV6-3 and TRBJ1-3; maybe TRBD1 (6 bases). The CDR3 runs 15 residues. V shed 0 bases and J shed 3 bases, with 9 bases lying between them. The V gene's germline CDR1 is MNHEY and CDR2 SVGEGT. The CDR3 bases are TGTGCCAGCAGTTACTCGAGGGGGTTTGGAAACACCATATATTTT. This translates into CASSYSRGFGNTIYF.